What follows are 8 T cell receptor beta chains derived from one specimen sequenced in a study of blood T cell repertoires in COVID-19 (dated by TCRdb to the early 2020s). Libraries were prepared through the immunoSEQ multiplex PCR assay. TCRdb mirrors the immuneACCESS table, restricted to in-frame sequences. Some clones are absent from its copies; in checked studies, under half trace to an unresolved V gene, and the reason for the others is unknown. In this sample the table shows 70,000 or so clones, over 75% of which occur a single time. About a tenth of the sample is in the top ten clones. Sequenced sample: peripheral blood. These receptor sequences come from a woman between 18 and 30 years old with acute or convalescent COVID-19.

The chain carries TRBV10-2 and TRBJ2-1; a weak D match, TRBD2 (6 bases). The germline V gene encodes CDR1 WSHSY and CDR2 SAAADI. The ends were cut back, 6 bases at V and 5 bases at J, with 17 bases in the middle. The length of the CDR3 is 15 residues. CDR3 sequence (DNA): TGCGCCAGCAGAGAATTGGGACTCCCCAACAATGAGCAGTTCTTC. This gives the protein CASRELGLPNNEQFF.

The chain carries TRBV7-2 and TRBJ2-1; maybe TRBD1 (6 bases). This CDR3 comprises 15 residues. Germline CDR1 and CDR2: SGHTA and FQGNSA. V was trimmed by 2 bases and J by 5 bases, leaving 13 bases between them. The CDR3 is CASSLMAGVNNEQFF. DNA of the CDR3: TGTGCCAGCAGCTTAATGGCAGGGGTCAACAATGAGCAGTTCTTC. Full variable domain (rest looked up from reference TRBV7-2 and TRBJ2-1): GAGVSQSPSNKVTEKGKDVELRCDPISGHTALYWYRQSLGQGLEFLIYFQGNSAPDKSGLPSDRFSAERTGGSVSTLTIQRTQQEDSAVYLCASSLMAGVNNEQFFGPGTRLTVL.

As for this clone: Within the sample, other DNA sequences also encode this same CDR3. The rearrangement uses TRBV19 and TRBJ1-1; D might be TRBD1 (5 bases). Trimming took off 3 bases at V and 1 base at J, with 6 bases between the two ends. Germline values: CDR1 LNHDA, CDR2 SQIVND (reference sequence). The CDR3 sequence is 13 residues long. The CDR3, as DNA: TGTGCCAGTAGTATTGGACAGAACACTGAAGCTTTCTTT. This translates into CASSIGQNTEAFF. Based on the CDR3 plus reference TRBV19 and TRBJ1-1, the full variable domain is DGGITQSPKYLFRKEGQNVTLSCEQNLNHDAMYWYRQDPGQGLRLIYYSQIVNDFQKGDIAEGYSVSREKKESFPLTVTSAQKNPTAFYLCASSIGQNTEAFFGQGTRLTVV.

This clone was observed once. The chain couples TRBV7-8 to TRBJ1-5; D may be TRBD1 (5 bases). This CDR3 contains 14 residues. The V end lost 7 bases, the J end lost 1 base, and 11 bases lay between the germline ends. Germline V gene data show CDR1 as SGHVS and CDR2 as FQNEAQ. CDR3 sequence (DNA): TGTGCCAGCACGGTCGGGGGGAGCAATCAGCCCCAGCATTTT. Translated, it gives CASTVGGSNQPQHF.

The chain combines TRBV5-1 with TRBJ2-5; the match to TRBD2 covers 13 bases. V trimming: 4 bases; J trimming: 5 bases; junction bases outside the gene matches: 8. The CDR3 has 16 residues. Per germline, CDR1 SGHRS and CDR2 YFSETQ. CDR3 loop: CASSPMGLAGLETQYF. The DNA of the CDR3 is TGCGCCAGCAGCCCGATGGGACTAGCGGGGCTGGAGACCCAGTACTTC. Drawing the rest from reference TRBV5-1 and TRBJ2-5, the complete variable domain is KAGVTQTPRYLIKTRGQQVTLSCSPISGHRSVSWYQQTPGQGLQFLFEYFSETQRNKGNFPGRFSGRQFSNSRSEMNVSTLELGDSALYLCASSPMGLAGLETQYFGPGTRLLVL.

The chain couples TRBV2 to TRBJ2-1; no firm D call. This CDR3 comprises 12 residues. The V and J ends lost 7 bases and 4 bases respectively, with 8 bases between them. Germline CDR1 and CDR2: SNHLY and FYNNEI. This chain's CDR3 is CASIRQYNEQFF. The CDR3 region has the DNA TGTGCCAGCATAAGACAATACAATGAGCAGTTCTTC.

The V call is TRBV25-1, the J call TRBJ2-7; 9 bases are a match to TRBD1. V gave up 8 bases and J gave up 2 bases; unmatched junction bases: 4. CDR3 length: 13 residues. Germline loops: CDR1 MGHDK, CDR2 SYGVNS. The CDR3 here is CASGRQGAYEQYF. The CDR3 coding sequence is TGTGCCAGCGGGAGACAGGGGGCCTACGAGCAGTACTTC.

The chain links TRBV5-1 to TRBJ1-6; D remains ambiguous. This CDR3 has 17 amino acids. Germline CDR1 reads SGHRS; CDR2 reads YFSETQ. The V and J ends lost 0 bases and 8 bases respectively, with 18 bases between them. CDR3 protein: CASSLVLAGNTDSPLHF. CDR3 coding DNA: TGCGCCAGCAGCTTGGTCTTAGCGGGAAATACGGATTCACCCCTCCACTTT.